This T cell receptor (beta chain) comes out of a study of T cells after yellow fever vaccination. CDR3 length: 13 amino acids. Germline CDR1 reads DFQATT; CDR2 reads SNEGSKA (reference sequence). V was pared by 6 bases and J by 5 bases, with 7 bases of the junction left unmatched. This clonotype was detected ten times or more. Each CDR3 protein gets one entry after TCRdb re-called the 5' RACE reads with MiXCR. This table has around 310,000 distinct CDR3 sequences, roughly 8.7% appearing once. The sequencing here drew on PBMCs, taken on the day of the first yellow fever vaccination. The TCR was taken from a man between 18 and 29 years old who received the YFV17D yellow fever vaccine. This chain connects TRBV20-1 to TRBJ2-3; 8 nucleotides line up with TRBD2. In DNA form, the CDR3 reads TGCAGTGCGAGTCGGGGGGGCTTAGATACGCAGTATTTT. This translates into CSASRGGLDTQYF.